What follows describes a single T cell receptor beta chain. The germline V gene has CDR1 KGHSH and CDR2 LQKENI. The CDR3 covers 15 residues. V dropped 2 bases and J dropped 4 bases, with 12 bases sitting between them. Template for every sorted-subset replicate PCR totaled roughly 200 ng DNA, roughly 30,000 T cell genomes. TCRdb's copy holds only in-frame clones and misses some; the assay was immunoSEQ multiplex PCR. Among 2 million to 2.5 million clones listed, over 90% were seen once. The data were taken from a study of shared clonotypes between healthy human individuals. J is TRBJ1-5 and V is TRBV18; D possibly corresponds to TRBD1 (5 bases). The sequenced material came from naive CD4+ T cells from PBMCs. The sample's subset: CD45RA+ positively selected. This TCR derives from a man aged 18 to 35 in good health. Some clones in this sample may be carry-over from other donors' samples. The CDR3 region is CASSPSGARNQPQHF. The CDR3 nucleotides read TGTGCCAGCTCACCAAGTGGGGCCCGGAATCAGCCCCAGCATTTT.